This T cell receptor (beta chain) was recovered during a study of cytomegalovirus exposure and HLA in healthy donors. PCR was performed using 60 Vbeta and 13 Jbeta primers. TCRdb keeps only in-frame clones here, not all; method: immunoSEQ multiplex PCR. The table includes about 210,000 clones, approximately 86% detected once. About this clone: Antigen: not known.

The CDR3 spans 17 residues. The V gene's germline CDR1 is MGHRA and CDR2 YSYEKL. Germline trimming cut 4 bases from V and 4 bases from J; bases unmatched to any gene: 14. The study's findings and limits: DRB1 had the most TCR associations and HLA-C the fewest, a later analysis found, with rates varying by HLA locus. TRBV6-2, TRBV6-3 and other indistinguishable V segments were excluded. Many donors shared some public TCRs, even though most TCR sequences were rare. In most subjects, TCR beta sequences reportedly gave accurate predictions of HLA-A and HLA-B alleles.

The sample taken for sequencing was PBMCs. The chain uses TRBV4-1 and TRBJ1-2; TRBD1 matches 8 bases. This sequence originates from a woman in her twenties or thirties in good health and CMV-seronegative. CDR3: CASSPFQSPGGAYGYTF. The CDR3, as DNA: TGCGCCAGCAGCCCCTTTCAAAGCCCAGGGGGCGCCTATGGCTACACCTTC.